This is a list of T cell receptor beta chains from one sample in a study of T cell responses to AZD1222 COVID-19 vaccine. Assay used: immunoSEQ multiplex PCR; TCRdb lists only in-frame clones, some missing. The sample records 80,000 to 95,000 clones, around nine tenths being singletons. Sequenced here: peripheral blood, sampled on day 0 of MenACWY control vaccination. All receptors derive from an adult in good health. Each CDR3 is given with its conserved first and last residue. The D gene is left open where the match is weak. Clone sizes are given selectively: once, few, many, or a class where the clone is expanded.

>TRBJ2-7|TRBD1|NA|TRBV9
TGTGCCAGCAGCGTTTCGCTGACAGGGGGCGTCTACGAGCAGTACTTC
CASSVSLTGGVYEQYF
>TRBJ2-3|NA|NA|TRBV24-1
TGTGCCACCAGTGATTTCGGGCCCCTCGCAGATACGCAGTATTTT
CATSDFGPLADTQYF
>TRBJ1-5|NA|NA|TRBV27
TGTGCCAGCAGTCCCGATGGGGGGAGGGTGCAGCCCCAGCATTTT
CASSPDGGRVQPQHF
>TRBJ1-5|TRBD1|NA|TRBV4-2
TGTGCCAGCAGCTCCTTCCTTTCGGGACAGGGAGGCAATCAGCCCCAGCATTTT
CASSSFLSGQGGNQPQHF
>TRBJ1-2|NA|NA|TRBV28
TGTGCCAGCAGTTTGGGGGGGACCTATGGCTACACCTTC
CASSLGGTYGYTF
>TRBJ1-2|NA|NA|TRBV28
TGTGCCAGCAGTGGGGACGTAGGCTACACCTTC
CASSGDVGYTF
>TRBJ2-7|NA|NA|TRBV7-2
TGTGCCAGCAGCTCCAAACACCCTTACGAGCAGTACTTC
CASSSKHPYEQYF
>TRBJ2-3|NA|NA|TRBV5-6
TGTGCCAGCAGCTTGTACGGAGGTCCATCCACAGATACGCAGTATTTT
CASSLYGGPSTDTQYF
>TRBJ2-1|TRBD2|NA|TRBV5-4
TGTGCCAGCAGCTTGTCGGGGGGTGAGCAGTTCTTC
CASSLSGGEQFF
>TRBJ1-2|TRBD1|NA|TRBV10-3
TGTGCCATCAGGGGGACAGGGATGGATGGCTACACCTTC
CAIRGTGMDGYTF
>TRBJ2-7|TRBD2|NA|TRBV6-2/TRBV6-3
TGTGCCAGCAGTACTATAGGACTAGCGGACTACGAGCAGTACTTC
CASSTIGLADYEQYF
>TRBJ2-2|TRBD2|few|TRBV7-6
TGTGCCAGCAGCTCCTGGACTAGCGGGAGCGCCGGGGAGCTGTTTTTT
CASSSWTSGSAGELFF
>TRBJ1-2|TRBD1|NA|TRBV20-1
TGCAGTGCTAGTCCTCCGGACAGGGACGAGGATGGCTACACCTTC
CSASPPDRDEDGYTF
>TRBJ1-2|NA|NA|TRBV7-8
TGTGCCAGCAGCTTCCAGGGTAGCTATGGCTACACCTTC
CASSFQGSYGYTF
>TRBJ1-1|NA|NA|TRBV19
TGTGCCAGTAGTCAATTAGGGTTCCCTGAAGCTTTCTTT
CASSQLGFPEAFF
>TRBJ1-1|TRBD1|NA|TRBV6-2/TRBV6-3
TGTGCCAGCAGCCCTGGGACAGCAGCTTTCTTT
CASSPGTAAFF
>TRBJ1-3|NA|NA|TRBV29-1
TGCAGCGTTGAAGCATCGGGCAACACCATATATTTT
CSVEASGNTIYF
>TRBJ1-1|TRBD1|NA|TRBV7-2
TGTGCCAGCAGCCCCTGGGGACAGAGGAACACTGAAGCTTTCTTT
CASSPWGQRNTEAFF
>TRBJ2-7|TRBD1|once|TRBV7-2
TGTGCCAGCAGCTTGACAGGGGCCCTACCCTACGAGCAGTACTTC
CASSLTGALPYEQYF
>TRBJ1-1|NA|NA|TRBV7-9
TGTGCCAGCGGCAAGGGACGGCTGAACACTGAAGCTTTCTTT
CASGKGRLNTEAFF
>TRBJ1-2|NA|NA|TRBV19
TGTGCCAGTAGTATTCCTTTCTATGGCTACACCTTC
CASSIPFYGYTF
>TRBJ2-3|TRBD1|NA|TRBV28
TGTGCCAGCAGTCTCCTCGGGACAGGGGCTAGCACAGATACGCAGTATTTT
CASSLLGTGASTDTQYF
>TRBJ1-1|NA|NA|TRBV9
TGTGCCAGCAGCGGTAGAGCAGGGTTGACTGAAGCTTTCTTT
CASSGRAGLTEAFF